The 7 T cell receptor beta chains given below trace back to one sample, sequenced in a study of shared clonotypes between healthy human individuals. Method: immunoSEQ multiplex PCR; TCRdb's copy keeps in-frame clones and lacks some. The sample holds about 2,200,000 clones; about 92% are singletons and the top ten take approximately 1.7%. CD45RO negativity and positive selection for CCR7 defined naive CD8 cells, a population that excluded terminally differentiated effector memory CD45RA+ cells. The material sequenced was naive CD8+ T cells from PBMCs. These receptors were taken from a man aged 18 to 29 in good health. Some clones in this sample may be carry-over from other donors' samples.

This chain links TRBV29-1 with TRBJ2-1; D gene ambiguous. Per germline, CDR1 SQVTM and CDR2 ANQGSEA. V was shortened by 5 bases and J by 4 bases, with 12 bases between the two germline ends. The CDR3 extends over 13 amino acids. The CDR3 reads CSVLWTPYNEQFF. CDR3 sequence (DNA): TGCAGCGTTTTATGGACCCCTTACAATGAGCAGTTCTTC.

The chain links TRBV19 to TRBJ1-1, with unresolved D. Germline V gene sequence: CDR1 LNHDA, CDR2 SQIVND (reference sequence). Deletions cut 10 bases from V and 1 base from J, with 10 bases between. The CDR3 is 12 residues long. Here the CDR3 DNA reads TGTGCCACCCGGTTAGGGAACACTGAAGCTTTCTTT. Translated: CATRLGNTEAFF.

CDR3 residues: CASSSGTSGRPLLLSYNEQFF. In nucleotides, the CDR3 is TGTGCCAGCAGTTCGGGGACTAGCGGGAGACCACTACTTCTCTCCTACAATGAGCAGTTCTTC. This sequence joins TRBV27 and TRBJ2-1; 14 bases line up with TRBD2. The CDR3 contains 21 residues. V dropped 4 bases and J dropped 0; count of bases not matched to a gene: 14. The germline V gene has CDR1 MNHEY and CDR2 SMNVEV (reference sequence).

In regard to this clone: This same CDR3 is encoded by further DNA sequences in the sample. The chain joins TRBV7-3 to TRBJ2-7; 9 bases fit TRBD2. The V segment lost 2 bases and the J segment 3 bases; nucleotides outside the gene matches: 2. Germline CDR1 is SGHTA and CDR2 is FQGTGA. The length of the CDR3 is 14 residues. CDR3 coding DNA: TGTGCCAGCAGCTTACTAGCGGGGAGCTACGAGCAGTACTTC. Protein: CASSLLAGSYEQYF.

The rearrangement links TRBV28 to TRBJ2-2; 8 bases agree with TRBD1. V lost 6 bases, J lost 7 bases, and 13 bases stayed unmatched. Germline V gene data show CDR1 as MDHEN and CDR2 as SYDVKM. The CDR3 contains 16 residues. The CDR3 region is CASSAPGQVFHGELFF. CDR3 in DNA: TGTGCCAGCAGCGCACCGGGACAGGTTTTTCACGGGGAGCTGTTTTTT.

This rearrangement joins TRBV27 to TRBJ2-7; 7 bases agree with TRBD2. J lost 4 bases, V lost 5 bases, and 11 bases had no gene match. The CDR3 sequence is 15 residues long. Germline V gene data show CDR1 as MNHEY and CDR2 as SMNVEV (reference sequence). CDR3 in DNA: TGTGCCAGCAGTCCCAGTGGCGGGGGTGGGTACGAGCAGTACTTC. It specifies CASSPSGGGGYEQYF.

V is TRBV27 and J is TRBJ1-4; a possible D gene is TRBD1 (5 bases). With 2 bases removed from V and 8 bases from J, the gap between germline ends came to 12 bases. The germline gives CDR1 MNHEY, CDR2 SMNVEV (reference sequence). The CDR3 runs to 14 residues. The CDR3 spells CASSLGGVREKLFF. CDR3 DNA sequence: TGTGCCAGCAGTTTAGGGGGGGTACGCGAAAAACTGTTTTTT.